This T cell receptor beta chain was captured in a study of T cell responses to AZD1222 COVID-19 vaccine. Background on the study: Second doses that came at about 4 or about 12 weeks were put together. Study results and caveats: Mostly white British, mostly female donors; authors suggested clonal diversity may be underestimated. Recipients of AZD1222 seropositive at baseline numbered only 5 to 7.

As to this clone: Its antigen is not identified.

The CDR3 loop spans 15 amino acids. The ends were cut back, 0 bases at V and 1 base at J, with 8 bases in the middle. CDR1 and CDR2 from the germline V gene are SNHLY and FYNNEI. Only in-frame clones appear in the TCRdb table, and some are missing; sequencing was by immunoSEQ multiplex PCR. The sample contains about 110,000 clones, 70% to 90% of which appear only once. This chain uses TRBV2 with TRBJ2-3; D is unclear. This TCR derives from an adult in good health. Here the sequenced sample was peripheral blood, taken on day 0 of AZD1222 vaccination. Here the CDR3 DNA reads TGTGCCAGCAGTGAAGCGGGCTTGGGCACAGATACGCAGTATTTT. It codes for CASSEAGLGTDTQYF.